This entry is about one T cell receptor beta chain. Its antigen is currently not known. Base-call qualities are not available, and no considerably larger clone is one nucleotide away. Library generation was performed with the immunoSEQ multiplex PCR assay. The clones in this table, taken by TCRdb from immuneACCESS, are in-frame only. Not every clone is retained; where verified, under half of the shortfall comes from an unresolved V gene, and the cause of the rest is unknown. This sample lists around 30,000 clones; 60% to 85% were detected once. Around 7.2% of the sample rests with the top ten. This record comes from a study of T cells in narcolepsy (dated by TCRdb to between 2018 and 2020). As for the study more broadly: Patients with narcolepsy type 1 or type 2 (NT1, NT2) and healthy control donors were enrolled in the study. Autoreactive T cells targeting hypocretin neuron self-antigens (hypocretin, TRIB2) were sought in narcolepsy patients, and TCR Vbeta sequencing was used to track clonotypes in blood and CSF. General study outcomes and caveats: According to the report, autoreactive clonotypes were detected serially in the blood of the same patients and of different patients, but not in healthy controls. Some blood memory CD4+ repertoires from patients and controls contained no sequences matching autoreactive T cell clones. Patients and controls had similar numbers of sequenced blood memory CD4+ clonotypes, with averages of around 40,000 in patients and some 35,000 in controls. In plots comparing CSF and blood CD4+ T cell clonotypes from the same patient, HCRT-specific and TRIB2-specific autoreactive clonotypes were highlighted.

For CDR1 and CDR2, the germline V gene lists MDHEN and SYDVKM. V drops 8 bases and J drops 5 bases, leaving 18 bases in between. Reading from cysteine to phenylalanine, the CDR3 counts 15 amino acids. Here the CDR3 DNA is all that survives: 45 bases in frame from base 1. For TCR Vbeta sequencing, memory CD4+ T cells were sorted ex vivo from the peripheral blood of narcolepsy patients and healthy controls. Sequenced: memory (CD45RA-) CD4+ T cells from blood. Explained via the paper, the cell subset or site label denotes: memory T cells sorted ex vivo from peripheral blood. The sequence was obtained from a human donor in good health. The chain is made from TRBV28 and TRBJ1-4; the D gene lacks a confident call. The CDR3 loop reads CASSFYGEGNEKLFF. The sequenced DNA is TGTGCCAGCTCGTTTTATGGTGAAGGCAATGAAAAACTGTTTTTT.